This TCR beta chain was identified during a study of beta chain features in type 1 diabetes. Background on the study: Roughly 98 million sorted cells were examined across all samples. Study-wide results and limits: The study found that naive, central memory and Treg TCRB repertoires appeared more similar in patients than in healthy donors. When Type 1 diabetes patients were examined, their TCRB CDR3s proved moderately but significantly shorter in all four CD4+ subsets. Cells expressing TCR highly could be over-represented by cDNA sequencing.

This CDR3 spans 15 amino acids. CDR1 and CDR2 (germline): KGHSH, LQKENI. V shed 3 bases, J shed 0 bases, and the junction held 0 bases outside the gene matches. The whole isolated RNA underwent reverse transcription, so sequencing captured expressed TCRB transcripts. Average reads for naive, central memory and regulatory T cell samples were about 4 million. Some clones are missing from TCRdb's copy, which holds only in-frame ones; the method was immunoSEQ multiplex PCR. The data contain nearly 700,000 clones, roughly an eighth of them singletons. Points on this clone: Its antigen is as yet unknown. Other nucleotide sequences in the sample specify the same CDR3.

The sequence was collected from a man aged 18 to 29 with type 1 diabetes. The sample taken for sequencing was naive CD4+ T cells from blood. This chain uses TRBV18 with TRBJ2-1, with TRBD1 identical over 9 bases. CDR3 sequence reads: CASSPGQGSYNEQFF. The DNA of the CDR3 is TGTGCCAGCTCACCGGGACAGGGCTCCTACAATGAGCAGTTCTTC.